The rows below give T cell receptor beta chains drawn from one sample of a study of beta chain features in type 1 diabetes. Assay: immunoSEQ multiplex PCR; the TCRdb copy retains only in-frame clones and omits some. The sample lists 150,000 to 200,000 clones, 10% to 15% occurring once. The specimen sequenced was central memory CD4+ T cells from blood. The receptors derive from a woman under 30 in good health. Each CDR3 is given with its conserved first and last residue. Each record gives: D gene, J gene, clone size, V gene, CDR3 protein, CDR3 DNA. The D gene is left open where the match is weak. Size values are once, few and many counts, or a class for expanded clones, and some rows have none.

D gene: TRBD1
J gene: TRBJ1-1
clone size: few
V gene: TRBV5-1
CDR3 protein: CASSFTGGDTEAFF
CDR3 DNA: TGCGCCAGCAGCTTTACAGGGGGGGACACTGAAGCTTTCTTT

D gene: -
J gene: TRBJ2-7
clone size: -
V gene: TRBV11-3
CDR3 protein: CASSREQGGEQYF
CDR3 DNA: TGTGCCAGCAGCCGCGAACAGGGCGGCGAGCAGTACTTC

D gene: -
J gene: TRBJ1-1
clone size: few
V gene: TRBV4-3
CDR3 protein: CASSQVPLTMAFF
CDR3 DNA: TGCGCCAGCAGCCAAGTCCCCCTTACAATGGCTTTCTTT

D gene: -
J gene: TRBJ1-2
clone size: few
V gene: TRBV2
CDR3 protein: CASRAGKGTGYTF
CDR3 DNA: TGTGCCAGCAGGGCCGGGAAGGGAACCGGCTACACCTTC

D gene: TRBD1
J gene: TRBJ1-2
clone size: -
V gene: TRBV30
CDR3 protein: CAWRAGGAYYGYTF
CDR3 DNA: TGTGCCTGGAGAGCAGGGGGCGCGTACTATGGCTACACCTTC

D gene: TRBD2
J gene: TRBJ2-5
clone size: -
V gene: TRBV5-6
CDR3 protein: CASSFLIFAGGGKETQYF
CDR3 DNA: TGTGCCAGCAGCTTTTTAATCTTCGCGGGAGGAGGGAAAGAGACCCAGTACTTC

D gene: TRBD2
J gene: TRBJ2-3
clone size: few
V gene: TRBV30
CDR3 protein: CAWSVLAGRTDTQYF
CDR3 DNA: TGTGCCTGGAGTGTACTAGCGGGCCGCACAGATACGCAGTATTTT

D gene: TRBD1
J gene: TRBJ1-2
clone size: -
V gene: TRBV6-1
CDR3 protein: CASRAAPTGAYGYTF
CDR3 DNA: TGTGCCAGCAGAGCGGCACCGACAGGGGCGTATGGCTACACCTTC

D gene: -
J gene: TRBJ2-2
clone size: -
V gene: TRBV29-1
CDR3 protein: CSVGGGTGELFF
CDR3 DNA: TGCAGCGTTGGAGGGGGTACCGGGGAGCTGTTTTTT

D gene: -
J gene: TRBJ2-5
clone size: few
V gene: TRBV2
CDR3 protein: CASSGQTGQPTQYF
CDR3 DNA: TGTGCCAGCAGTGGCCAGACAGGACAGCCGACCCAGTACTTC

D gene: -
J gene: TRBJ2-5
clone size: -
V gene: TRBV5-1
CDR3 protein: CASRGVTPPAETQYF
CDR3 DNA: TGCGCCAGCAGAGGGGTAACCCCCCCCGCGGAGACCCAGTACTTC

D gene: -
J gene: TRBJ1-5
clone size: -
V gene: TRBV5-1
CDR3 protein: CASSLTGIQPQHF
CDR3 DNA: TGCGCCAGCAGCTTAACAGGGATCCAGCCCCAGCATTTT

D gene: TRBD2
J gene: TRBJ2-1
clone size: -
V gene: TRBV7-3
CDR3 protein: CASSPDSGRASEQFF
CDR3 DNA: TGTGCCAGCAGCCCCGATAGCGGGAGGGCCAGTGAGCAGTTCTTC

D gene: TRBD1
J gene: TRBJ2-1
clone size: -
V gene: TRBV29-1
CDR3 protein: CSNTGTGHNEQFF
CDR3 DNA: TGCAGTAATACCGGGACAGGTCACAATGAGCAGTTCTTC

D gene: TRBD2
J gene: TRBJ2-3
clone size: few
V gene: TRBV28
CDR3 protein: CASSLLLAGVGTQYF
CDR3 DNA: TGTGCCAGCAGTTTATTACTAGCGGGAGTAGGTACGCAGTATTTT

D gene: -
J gene: TRBJ2-5
clone size: few
V gene: TRBV29-1
CDR3 protein: CSVGLQRSTGFGEQYF
CDR3 DNA: TGCAGCGTTGGACTTCAACGGTCCACAGGGTTTGGGGAGCAGTACTTC

D gene: TRBD1
J gene: TRBJ1-1
clone size: -
V gene: TRBV30
CDR3 protein: CAWSRQGDTEAFF
CDR3 DNA: TGTGCCTGGAGTAGACAGGGGGACACTGAAGCTTTCTTT